This passage covers 10 T cell receptor beta chains from one sample sequenced in a study of T-cell reconstitution after alpha-beta-depleted transplantation in children. Preparation of the TCRbeta library was carried out with unique molecular identifiers. TCRdb ran MiXCR on the PCR reads and lists one entry per CDR3 protein. The sample contains some 350,000 distinct CDR3 sequences, 15% to 20% of which appear only once. The specimen was PBMCs, mostly from graft donor cells, collected 360 days after TCRalphabeta/CD19-depleted stem cell transplant. The source is a male patient between 2 and 9 years old who had a stem cell transplant for acute lymphoblastic leukemia, so the T cells may come from the graft donor.

The rearrangement joins TRBV5-8 to TRBJ1-5; D is uncertain. The CDR3 loop spans 15 amino acids. The germline CDR1 and CDR2 sequences are SGHTS and YDEGEE. The ends were cut back, 0 bases at V and 3 bases at J, with 10 bases in the middle. CDR3 bases: TGTGCCAGCAGCTTGGAAGGGCTGCTCAATCAGCCCCAGCATTTT. Translating it yields CASSLEGLLNQPQHF. Using reference TRBV5-8 and TRBJ1-5 for the parts outside the CDR3, the full variable domain is EAGVTQSPTHLIKTRGQQATLRCSPISGHTSVYWYQQALGLGLQFLLWYDEGEERNRGNFPPRFSGRQFPNYSSELNVNALELEDSALYLCASSLEGLLNQPQHFGDGTRLSIL.

This clonotype was picked up many times. The J gene is TRBJ2-7, the V gene TRBV29-1, with D unresolved. V was pared by 4 bases and J by 0 bases, with 13 bases between. Germline V gene sequence: CDR1 SQVTM, CDR2 ANQGSEA. The CDR3 covers 14 residues. The chain's CDR3 is CSVVTDKSSYEQYF. In nucleotides, the CDR3 is TGCAGCGTTGTCACTGACAAGAGCTCCTACGAGCAGTACTTC.

This clonotype showed up just a few times. The gene calls are TRBV4-2 and TRBJ2-3; D unresolved. The V gene lost 1 base and the J gene lost 0 bases, with 20 bases spanning the gap. This CDR3 is 19 amino acids long. CDR1 and CDR2 from the germline V gene are LGHNA and YNFKEQ. The CDR3 DNA reads as TGTGCCAGCAGCCAAGTAGGGTTTTTAGCTGATACTAGCACAGATACGCAGTATTTT. Its protein is CASSQVGFLADTSTDTQYF.

The chain is built from TRBV10-3 and TRBJ2-7, with D unclear. Trimming removed 8 bases from V and 3 bases from J, with 14 bases in between. CDR3 length: 13 amino acids. CDR1 and CDR2 (germline): ENHRY, SYGVKD. The CDR3 bases are TGTGCCATCCGTTGGGCGGTCGGCTACGAGCAGTACTTC. Protein: CAIRWAVGYEQYF.

The rearrangement uses TRBV6-2 or TRBV6-3 and TRBJ2-5; 7 bases map to TRBD1. Germline CDR1 and CDR2: MNHEY and SVGEGT. The CDR3 has 15 residues. After removal of 0 bases from V and 4 bases from J, the junction contained 5 bases not matched to a gene. CDR3: CASSYSGTVGETQYF. The CDR3 bases are TGTGCCAGCAGTTACTCCGGGACAGTAGGAGAGACCCAGTACTTC.

The chain has TRBV19 and TRBJ2-3; D remains unclear. The CDR3 spans 12 residues. V was cut by 4 bases and J by 7 bases, with 9 bases left in between. CDR1 and CDR2 from the germline V gene are LNHDA and SQIVND (reference sequence). The CDR3 nucleotides are TGTGCCAGTAGTAGTAGTTTGAATACGCAGTATTTT. This encodes CASSSSLNTQYF. Together with reference TRBV19 and TRBJ2-3, the CDR3 gives the full variable domain: DGGITQSPKYLFRKEGQNVTLSCEQNLNHDAMYWYRQDPGQGLRLIYYSQIVNDFQKGDIAEGYSVSREKKESFPLTVTSAQKNPTAFYLCASSSSLNTQYFGPGTRLTVL.

Many counts were recorded for this clonotype. J is TRBJ2-5 and V is TRBV7-9; 9 bases fit TRBD1. Germline-derived CDR1 and CDR2 are SEHNR and FQNEAQ (reference sequence). There are 15 residues in the CDR3. Trimming cost V 5 bases and J 1 base; bases outside gene matches: 5. CDR3 sequence (DNA): TGTGCCAGCAGCCCGGGACAGGGTTTCCAAGAGACCCAGTACTTC. It encodes CASSPGQGFQETQYF. The full variable domain, with the rest looked up from reference TRBV7-9 and TRBJ2-5, is DTGVSQNPRHKITKRGQNVTFRCDPISEHNRLYWYRQTLGQGPEFLTYFQNEAQLEKSRLLSDRFSAERPKGSFSTLEIQRTEQGDSAMYLCASSPGQGFQETQYFGPGTRLLVL.

CDR3 in amino acids: CASSQGPGTSSTDTQYF. CDR3 DNA sequence: TGCGCCAGCAGCCAAGGCCCTGGGACCTCAAGCACAGATACGCAGTATTTT. The chain uses TRBV4-3 and TRBJ2-3; either TRBD1 or TRBD2 may supply D (5 bases each). This CDR3 region has 17 residues. Germline V gene lookup returns CDR1 LGHNA and CDR2 YSLEER. V was clipped by 1 base and J by 0 bases, with 14 bases between them.

V usage is TRBV20-1 and J usage is TRBJ1-6; TRBD1 matches 8 bases. Germline values: CDR1 DFQATT, CDR2 SNEGSKA (reference sequence). This CDR3 spans 14 amino acids. V gave up 6 bases and J gave up 8 bases; unmatched junction bases: 9. As DNA, the CDR3 is TGCAGTGCCGCAGGGGGCTCCGATCATTCACCCCTCCACTTT. Translation gives CSAAGGSDHSPLHF.

This sequence joins TRBV12-3 or TRBV12-4 and TRBJ2-1, with 8 bases that match TRBD2. The CDR3 has 15 residues. V was pared by 5 bases and J by 10 bases, with 13 bases of the junction left unmatched. The CDR3 is CASSLIAGPISEQFF. DNA of the CDR3: TGTGCCAGCAGTCTCATAGCGGGACCAATTTCGGAGCAGTTCTTC.